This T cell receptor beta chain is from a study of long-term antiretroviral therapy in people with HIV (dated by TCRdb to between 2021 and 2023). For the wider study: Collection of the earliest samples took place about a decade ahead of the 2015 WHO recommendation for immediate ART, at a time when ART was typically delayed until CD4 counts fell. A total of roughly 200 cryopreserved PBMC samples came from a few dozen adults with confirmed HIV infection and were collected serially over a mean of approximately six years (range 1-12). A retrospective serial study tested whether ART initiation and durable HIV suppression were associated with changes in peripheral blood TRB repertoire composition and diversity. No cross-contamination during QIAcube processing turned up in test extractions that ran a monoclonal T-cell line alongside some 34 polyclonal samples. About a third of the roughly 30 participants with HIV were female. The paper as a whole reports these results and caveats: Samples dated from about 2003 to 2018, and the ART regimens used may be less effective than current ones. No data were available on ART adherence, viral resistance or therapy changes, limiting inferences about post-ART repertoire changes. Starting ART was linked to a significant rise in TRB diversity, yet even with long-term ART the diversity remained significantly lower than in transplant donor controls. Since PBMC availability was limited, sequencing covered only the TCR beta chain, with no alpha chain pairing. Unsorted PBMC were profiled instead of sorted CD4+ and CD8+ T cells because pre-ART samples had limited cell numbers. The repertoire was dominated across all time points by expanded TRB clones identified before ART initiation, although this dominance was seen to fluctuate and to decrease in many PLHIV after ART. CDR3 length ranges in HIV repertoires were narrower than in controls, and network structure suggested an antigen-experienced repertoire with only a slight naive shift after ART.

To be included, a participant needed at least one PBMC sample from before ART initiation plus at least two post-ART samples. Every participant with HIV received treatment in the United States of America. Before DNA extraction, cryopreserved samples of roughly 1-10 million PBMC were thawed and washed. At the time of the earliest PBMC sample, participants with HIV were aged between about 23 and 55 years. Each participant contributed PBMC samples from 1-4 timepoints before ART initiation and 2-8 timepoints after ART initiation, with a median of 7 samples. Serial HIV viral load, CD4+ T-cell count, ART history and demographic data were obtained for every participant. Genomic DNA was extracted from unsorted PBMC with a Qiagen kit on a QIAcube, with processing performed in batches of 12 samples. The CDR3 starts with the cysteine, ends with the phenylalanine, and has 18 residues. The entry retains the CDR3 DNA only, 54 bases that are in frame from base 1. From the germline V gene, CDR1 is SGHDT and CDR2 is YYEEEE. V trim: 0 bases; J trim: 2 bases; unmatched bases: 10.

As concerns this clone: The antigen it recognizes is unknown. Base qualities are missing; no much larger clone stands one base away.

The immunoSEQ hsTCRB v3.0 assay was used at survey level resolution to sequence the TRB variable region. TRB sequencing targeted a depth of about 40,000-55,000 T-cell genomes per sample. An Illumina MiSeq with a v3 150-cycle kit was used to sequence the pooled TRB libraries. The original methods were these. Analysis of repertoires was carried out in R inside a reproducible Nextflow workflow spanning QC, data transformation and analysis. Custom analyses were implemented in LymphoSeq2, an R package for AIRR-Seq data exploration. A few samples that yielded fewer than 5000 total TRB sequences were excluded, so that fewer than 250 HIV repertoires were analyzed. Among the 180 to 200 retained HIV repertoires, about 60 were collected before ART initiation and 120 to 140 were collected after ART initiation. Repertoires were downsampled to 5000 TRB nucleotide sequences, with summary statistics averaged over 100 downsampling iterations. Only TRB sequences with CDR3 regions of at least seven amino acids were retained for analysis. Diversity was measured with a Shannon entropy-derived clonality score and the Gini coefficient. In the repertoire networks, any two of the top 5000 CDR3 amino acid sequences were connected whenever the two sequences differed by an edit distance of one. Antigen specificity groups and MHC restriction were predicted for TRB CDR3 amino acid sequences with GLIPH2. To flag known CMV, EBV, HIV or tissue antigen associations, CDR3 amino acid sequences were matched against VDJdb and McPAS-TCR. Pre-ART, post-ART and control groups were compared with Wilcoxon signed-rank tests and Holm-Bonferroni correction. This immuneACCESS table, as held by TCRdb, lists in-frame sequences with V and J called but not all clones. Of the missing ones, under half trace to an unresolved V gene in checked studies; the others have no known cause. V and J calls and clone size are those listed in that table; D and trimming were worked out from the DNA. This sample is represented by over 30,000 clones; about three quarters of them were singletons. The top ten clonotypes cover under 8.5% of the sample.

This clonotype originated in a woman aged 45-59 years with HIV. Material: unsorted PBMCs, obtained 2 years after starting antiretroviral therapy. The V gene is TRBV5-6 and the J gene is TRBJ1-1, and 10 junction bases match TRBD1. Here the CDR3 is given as CASSLALLGDRGNTEAFF. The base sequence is TGTGCCAGCAGCTTGGCACTGTTGGGGGACAGGGGAAACACTGAAGCTTTCTTT. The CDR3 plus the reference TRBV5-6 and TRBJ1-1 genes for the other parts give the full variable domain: DAGVTQSPTHLIKTRGQQVTLRCSPKSGHDTVSWYQQALGQGPQFIFQYYEEEERQRGNFPDRFSGHQFPNYSSELNVNALLLGDSALYLCASSLALLGDRGNTEAFFGQGTRLTVV.